The present T cell receptor (beta chain) was sequenced within a study of cytomegalovirus exposure and HLA in healthy donors. At the level of the study: Genetic ancestry analysis placed over 65% of the 410 or so donors that were genotyped in the Caucasian-associated cluster.

In the PCR, 60 Vbeta and 13 Jbeta primers were used. Authors' processing steps: About 10 million shared chains were among the 65 million to 85 million unique TCR beta chains that a later analysis counted. Data came from immunoSEQ multiplex PCR; TCRdb stores just in-frame clones and leaves some out. The V and J calls and clone size were taken over from that table, and D and trimming were inferred from the DNA. The table records almost 200,000 clones, around 79% of them present only once. Germline CDR1 is SGHDT and CDR2 is YYEEEE. There are 14 residues in the CDR3. J lost 2 bases, V lost 4 bases, and 6 bases had no gene match.

The sequence was obtained from a male donor in good health and CMV-seropositive. J is TRBJ2-7 and V is TRBV5-6; TRBD2 matches 7 bases. Sample: PBMCs. CDR3 region: CASSGLGGPYEQYF. The DNA of the CDR3 is TGTGCCAGCAGCGGACTAGGTGGGCCCTACGAGCAGTACTTC. Variable domain in full (rest from reference TRBV5-6 and TRBJ2-7): DAGVTQSPTHLIKTRGQQVTLRCSPKSGHDTVSWYQQALGQGPQFIFQYYEEEERQRGNFPDRFSGHQFPNYSSELNVNALLLGDSALYLCASSGLGGPYEQYFGPGTRLTVT.